These 29 T cell receptor beta chains originate from one sample sequenced in a study of cytomegalovirus exposure and HLA in healthy donors. Researchers ran the PCR with 60 Vbeta and 13 Jbeta primers. Profiled with immunoSEQ multiplex PCR; TCRdb holds only in-frame clones, not every one. The data show 90,000 to 150,000 clones, roughly four fifths seen once. The sample was PBMCs. The receptors were sampled from a woman in her thirties in good health and CMV-seropositive.

The rearrangement uses TRBV15 and TRBJ1-2; 7 nucleotides agree with TRBD1. CDR3 length equals 14 residues. The germline gives CDR1 LNHNV, CDR2 YYDKDF (reference sequence). Unmatched junction bases numbered 8, after V lost 6 bases and J lost 4 bases. CDR3 in amino acids: CATRQGQESYGYTF. The CDR3 DNA reads TGTGCCACCAGACAAGGACAGGAGTCCTATGGCTACACCTTC.

The rearrangement uses TRBV5-4 and TRBJ1-1, with no clear D. The CDR3 is made up of 13 amino acids. V gave up 0 bases and J gave up 4 bases, with 7 bases separating them. CDR1 SGHNT and CDR2 YYREEE come from the germline V gene (reference sequence). The CDR3 loop reads CASSLAGITEAFF. CDR3 in DNA: TGTGCCAGCAGCTTGGCGGGGATCACTGAAGCTTTCTTT.

The chain uses TRBV4-3 and TRBJ2-3; 8 bases agree with TRBD2. The CDR3 consists of 17 residues. CDR1 is LGHNA and CDR2 is YSLEER in the germline V gene. The trim removed 1 base at V and 6 bases at J, leaving 12 bases unmatched. CDR3 sequence (DNA): TGCGCCAGCAGCCAAGGACTACGGGGGGGTTTGGGTGATACGCAGTATTTT. Translation: CASSQGLRGGLGDTQYF.

The V gene is TRBV5-4, the J gene TRBJ2-5, with 7 positions matching TRBD1. After removal of 7 bases from V and 5 bases from J, the junction contained 11 bases not matched to a gene. The CDR3 is 14 amino acids. From germline, CDR1 is SGHNT and CDR2 YYREEE (reference sequence). This CDR3 reads CASGAETGRETQYF. CDR3 DNA sequence: TGTGCCAGCGGCGCGGAGACAGGGCGGGAGACCCAGTACTTC.

The J gene is TRBJ2-7, the V gene TRBV5-1; D uncertain. V lost 1 base and J lost 10, with 12 bases in between. The CDR3 spans 12 residues. Germline values: CDR1 SGHRS, CDR2 YFSETQ. CDR3 loop: CASSLITPSQYF. CDR3 bases: TGCGCCAGCAGCTTGATTACTCCGTCTCAGTACTTC.

The chain joins TRBV27 to TRBJ1-6; D is ambiguous. Germline loops: CDR1 MNHEY, CDR2 SMNVEV (reference sequence). V was pared by 3 bases and J by 7 bases, with 7 bases between. This CDR3 spans 13 amino acids. This chain's CDR3 is CASSLSPNSPLHF. The CDR3 DNA reads as TGTGCCAGCAGTTTGTCCCCAAATTCACCCCTCCACTTT.

There are a few counts of this clone. The chain is built from TRBV6-5 and TRBJ2-7, with 10 bases aligning to TRBD1. CDR3 size: 14 residues. Trimming cost V 5 bases and J 5 bases; bases outside gene matches: 6. The germline V gene has CDR1 MNHEY and CDR2 SVGAGI. CDR3 sequence (DNA): TGTGCCAGCAGTCCGGGACAGGGGCTCGACGAGCAGTACTTC. Translating it yields CASSPGQGLDEQYF.

The V call is TRBV4-3, the J call TRBJ1-2; 7 bases match TRBD1. The germline V gene has CDR1 LGHNA and CDR2 YSLEER. With V trimmed by 5 bases and J by 6 bases, 6 bases remained unmatched. The CDR3 sequence is 13 residues long. The DNA for the CDR3 is TGCGCCAGCAGCACCCGACAGGGAGATGGCTACACCTTC. It specifies CASSTRQGDGYTF.

The rearrangement uses TRBV7-2 and TRBJ1-1; D remains ambiguous. Germline CDR1 SGHTA, CDR2 FQGNSA. This CDR3 has 12 amino acids. V gave up 7 bases and J gave up 0 bases, with 6 bases separating them. The chain's CDR3 is CASTLLNTEAFF. The DNA for the CDR3 is TGTGCCAGCACCCTATTGAACACTGAAGCTTTCTTT.

The chain combines TRBV6-1 with TRBJ1-1; tentative D call: TRBD1 (5 bases). The CDR3 totals 15 residues. The V gene lost 2 bases and the J gene lost 1 base, with 11 bases spanning the gap. Per germline, CDR1 MNHNS and CDR2 SASEGT. The CDR3 sequence: CASSELRGGNTEAFF. The DNA for the CDR3 is TGTGCCAGCAGTGAATTAAGGGGCGGGAACACTGAAGCTTTCTTT.

This sequence joins TRBV5-6 and TRBJ2-2; 15 bases fit TRBD2. This CDR3 region has 16 residues. J lost 8 bases, V lost 4 bases, and 6 bases had no gene match. CDR1 and CDR2 from the germline V gene are SGHDT and YYEEEE. Here the CDR3 reads CASSRTSGGAVGELFF. CDR3 nucleotides: TGTGCCAGCAGCAGGACTAGCGGGGGGGCCGTGGGGGAGCTGTTTTTT.

The V gene is TRBV5-4, the J gene TRBJ1-3; TRBD1 matches 7 bases. Losses at the gene ends were 4 bases for V and 5 bases for J; bases not matched to a gene: 3. The germline CDR1 and CDR2 sequences are SGHNT and YYREEE (reference sequence). There are 13 residues in the CDR3. CDR3 amino acids: CASSMGQRNTIYF. The CDR3 DNA follows: TGTGCCAGCAGCATGGGACAGCGAAACACCATATATTTT.

Here the CDR3 DNA reads TGTGCCAGCAGCCCCTCTCCAGGGTCGGGTGGCTACACCTTC. This translates into CASSPSPGSGGYTF. The gene calls are TRBV5-6 and TRBJ1-2; the D gene is possibly TRBD1 (5 bases). The CDR3 extends over 14 amino acids. Deletions cut 4 bases from V and 7 bases from J, with 17 bases between. Germline CDR1 is SGHDT and CDR2 is YYEEEE.

This chain connects TRBV5-4 to TRBJ2-5; 11 nucleotides line up with TRBD2. V lost 4 bases and J lost 0; bases outside the gene matches: 5. The V gene's germline CDR1 is SGHNT and CDR2 YYREEE (reference sequence). The CDR3 loop spans 16 amino acids. The CDR3, as DNA: TGTGCCAGCAGCACAGGGACTAGCGGTAACCAAGAGACCCAGTACTTC. Its translation: CASSTGTSGNQETQYF. Together with reference TRBV5-4 and TRBJ2-5, the CDR3 gives the full variable domain: ETGVTQSPTHLIKTRGQQVTLRCSSQSGHNTVSWYQQALGQGPQFIFQYYREEENGRGNFPPRFSGLQFPNYSSELNVNALELDDSALYLCASSTGTSGNQETQYFGPGTRLLVL.

The chain uses TRBV6-5 and TRBJ1-1; D may be TRBD1 (6 bases). V gave up 5 bases and J gave up 0 bases, with 13 bases separating them. CDR3 length: 15 residues. In germline, CDR1 is MNHEY, CDR2 SVGAGI. The CDR3 bases are TGTGCCAGCAGTGTGACAGGCGCCCTGAACACTGAAGCTTTCTTT. Its protein is CASSVTGALNTEAFF.

The rearrangement joins TRBV19 to TRBJ1-5; D is undetermined. V gave up 4 bases and J gave up 5 bases, with 9 bases separating them. This CDR3 has 13 residues. The germline CDR1 and CDR2 sequences are LNHDA and SQIVND (reference sequence). CDR3: CASSTSNYQPQHF. DNA for the CDR3: TGTGCCAGTAGTACATCCAATTATCAGCCCCAGCATTTT. Based on the CDR3 plus reference TRBV19 and TRBJ1-5, the full variable domain is DGGITQSPKYLFRKEGQNVTLSCEQNLNHDAMYWYRQDPGQGLRLIYYSQIVNDFQKGDIAEGYSVSREKKESFPLTVTSAQKNPTAFYLCASSTSNYQPQHFGDGTRLSIL.

The chain has TRBV10-2 and TRBJ1-5, with a possible D match to TRBD1 (6 bases). Germline V gene sequence: CDR1 WSHSY, CDR2 SAAADI. Trimming left V 7 bases short and J 4 bases short, with 11 bases between. There are 13 residues in the CDR3. DNA of the CDR3: TGCGCCAGCATGGGAGGGACAAATCAGCCCCAGCATTTT. Amino acids: CASMGGTNQPQHF.

The chain combines TRBV29-1 with TRBJ2-3, with D perhaps matching TRBD2 (6 bases). This CDR3 is 13 amino acids long. V lost 6 bases to trimming and J lost 2 bases, with 12 bases between them. Germline V lookup: CDR1 SQVTM, CDR2 ANQGSEA. The CDR3 spells CSVLGGTTDTQYF. The DNA for the CDR3 is TGCAGCGTCCTTGGGGGGACCACAGATACGCAGTATTTT.

This clone has only a few counts. The same CDR3 can be traced to other DNA sequences in this sample. The V call is TRBV7-9, the J call TRBJ1-1; D might be TRBD1 (5 bases). Germline V gene sequence: CDR1 SEHNR, CDR2 FQNEAQ (reference sequence). This CDR3 comprises 14 residues. Trimming took off 3 bases at V and 3 bases at J, with 11 bases between the two ends. The CDR3: CASSLGGGDTEAFF. The CDR3 bases are TGTGCCAGCAGCTTGGGGGGAGGGGACACTGAAGCTTTCTTT.

This clone was seen a few times. This chain joins TRBV7-3 and TRBJ2-1; D might be TRBD2 (5 bases). The V gene's germline CDR1 is SGHTA and CDR2 FQGTGA. The ends were cut back, 2 bases at V and 13 bases at J, with 9 bases in the middle. The CDR3 consists of 11 residues. In DNA form, the CDR3 reads TGTGCCAGCAGCTTAGGGGAGAAACAGTTCTTC. Encoded protein: CASSLGEKQFF.

V is TRBV2 and J is TRBJ1-6; D is perhaps TRBD1 (5 bases). This CDR3 spans 14 amino acids. Trimming left V 8 bases short and J 0 bases short, with 8 bases between. CDR1 and CDR2 from the germline V gene are SNHLY and FYNNEI. The CDR3 reads CASGGTSYNSPLHF. The CDR3 DNA follows: TGTGCCAGCGGGGGGACCTCCTATAATTCACCCCTCCACTTT.

This clone has a handful of counts. This chain joins TRBV27 and TRBJ2-5; D not certain. Judging by the DNA end, TRBJ2-7 fits better; the J call may be wrong. Germline CDR1 MNHEY, CDR2 SMNVEV (reference sequence). The CDR3 runs to 15 residues. The CDR3 bases are TGTGCCAGCAGTTTATATCCGGAGAGCATCTACGAGCAGTACTTC. Translated, it gives CASSLYPESIYEQYF.

This chain connects TRBV7-2 to TRBJ2-2; D is perhaps TRBD1 (5 bases). CDR1 and CDR2 (germline): SGHTA, FQGNSA. The germline V and J ends were trimmed by 1 base and 3 bases, with 12 bases remaining between them. This CDR3 has 16 residues. The CDR3 DNA reads as TGTGCCAGCAGCTTAGGGGCCAGCAGGGACACCGGGGAGCTGTTTTTT. Its translation is CASSLGASRDTGELFF.

J is TRBJ1-1 and V is TRBV7-9, with D perhaps TRBD1 (5 bases). V was trimmed by 1 base and J by 0 bases, leaving 9 bases between them. In germline, CDR1 is SEHNR, CDR2 FQNEAQ (reference sequence). CDR3 size: 15 residues. In DNA form, the CDR3 reads TGTGCCAGCAGCTTAGGCCAGGGCGTGAACACTGAAGCTTTCTTT. This sequence encodes CASSLGQGVNTEAFF. The variable domain in full, with the rest retrieved from reference TRBV7-9 and TRBJ1-1, is DTGVSQNPRHKITKRGQNVTFRCDPISEHNRLYWYRQTLGQGPEFLTYFQNEAQLEKSRLLSDRFSAERPKGSFSTLEIQRTEQGDSAMYLCASSLGQGVNTEAFFGQGTRLTVV.

The rearrangement joins TRBV28 to TRBJ1-2; 9 nucleotides agree with TRBD1. V was pared by 7 bases and J by 2 bases, with 11 bases of the junction left unmatched. The CDR3 has 16 residues. Per the germline V gene, CDR1 is MDHEN and CDR2 is SYDVKM. CDR3 DNA sequence: TGTGCCAGCAATTTCCTCCGGGACAGGGAAAACTATGGCTACACCTTC. Translating gives CASNFLRDRENYGYTF.

The chain links TRBV5-6 to TRBJ2-5; 10 positions match TRBD1. Germline CDR1 reads SGHDT; CDR2 reads YYEEEE. The CDR3 contains 16 residues. V lost 4 bases to trimming and J lost 0 bases; unmatched junction nucleotides: 6. DNA of the CDR3: TGTGCCAGCAGCAACCCGGGACAGGGGTACCAAGAGACCCAGTACTTC. Its translation is CASSNPGQGYQETQYF.

Worth noting for this clone: An end of the junction differs from the germline gene, which may be a read error. The chain has TRBV6-1 and TRBJ2-1; 11 bases line up with TRBD2. Germline assignment: CDR1 MNHNS and CDR2 SASEGT. The CDR3 runs 15 residues. This CDR3 is CASREASGGFYEQFF. DNA of the CDR3: TGTGCCAGCAGGGAAGCTAGCGGGGGGTTTTATGAGCAGTTCTTC.

The gene calls are TRBV9 and TRBJ2-5, with D tentatively TRBD2 (5 bases). This CDR3 is 13 amino acids long. Germline loops: CDR1 SGDLS, CDR2 YYNGEE. Trimming took 0 bases from V and 11 from J, leaving 14 bases between them. CDR3 coding DNA: TGTGCCAGCAGCGTAGAGTCTAGCTCTGAGCAGTACTTC. It is translated as CASSVESSSEQYF.

The V gene is TRBV6-1, the J gene TRBJ1-2; 8 bases are shared with TRBD1. The CDR3 runs 15 residues. The germline CDR1 and CDR2 sequences are MNHNS and SASEGT. J gave up 2 bases and V 2 bases, and 4 bases lay outside the gene matches. The CDR3, as DNA: TGTGCCAGCAGTGAACCGGGACAGGCGAACTATGGCTACACCTTC. Translation: CASSEPGQANYGYTF.